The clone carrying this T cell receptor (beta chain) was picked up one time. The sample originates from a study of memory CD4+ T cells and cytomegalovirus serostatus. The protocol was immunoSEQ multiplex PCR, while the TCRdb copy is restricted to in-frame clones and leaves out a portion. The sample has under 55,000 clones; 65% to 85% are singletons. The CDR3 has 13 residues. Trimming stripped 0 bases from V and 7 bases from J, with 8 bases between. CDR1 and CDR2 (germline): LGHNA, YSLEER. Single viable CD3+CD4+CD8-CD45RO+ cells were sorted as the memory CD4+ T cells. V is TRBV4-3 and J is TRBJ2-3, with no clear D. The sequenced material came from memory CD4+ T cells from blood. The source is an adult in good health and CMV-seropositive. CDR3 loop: CASSQDTIYTQYF. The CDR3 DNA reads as TGCGCCAGCAGCCAAGATACCATTTATACGCAGTATTTT.